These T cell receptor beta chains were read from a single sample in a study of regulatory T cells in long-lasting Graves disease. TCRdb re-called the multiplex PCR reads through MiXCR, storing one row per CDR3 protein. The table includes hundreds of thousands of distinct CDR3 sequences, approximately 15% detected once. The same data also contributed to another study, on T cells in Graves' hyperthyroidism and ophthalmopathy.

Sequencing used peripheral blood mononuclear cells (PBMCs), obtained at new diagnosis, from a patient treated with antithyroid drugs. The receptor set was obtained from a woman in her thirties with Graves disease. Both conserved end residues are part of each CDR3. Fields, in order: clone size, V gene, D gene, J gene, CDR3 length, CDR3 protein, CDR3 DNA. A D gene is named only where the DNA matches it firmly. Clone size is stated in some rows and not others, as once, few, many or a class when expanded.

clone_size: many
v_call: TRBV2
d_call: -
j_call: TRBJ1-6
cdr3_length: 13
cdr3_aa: CASSGGERSPLHF
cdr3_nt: TGTGCCAGCAGTGGGGGGGAACGTTCACCCCTCCACTTT

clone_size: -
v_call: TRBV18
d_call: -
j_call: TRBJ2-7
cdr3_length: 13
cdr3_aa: CASSPPHGYEQYF
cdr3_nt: TGTGCCAGCTCACCACCGCACGGCTACGAGCAGTACTTC

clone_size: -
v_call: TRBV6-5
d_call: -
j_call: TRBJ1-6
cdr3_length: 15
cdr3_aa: CASSFGRANNSPLHF
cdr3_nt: TGTGCCAGCAGTTTTGGCAGGGCGAATAATTCACCCCTCCACTTT

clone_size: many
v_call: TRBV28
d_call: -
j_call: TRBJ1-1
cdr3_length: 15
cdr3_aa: CASSFGGGASTEAFF
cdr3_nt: TGTGCCAGCAGTTTCGGTGGGGGGGCCAGCACTGAAGCTTTCTTT

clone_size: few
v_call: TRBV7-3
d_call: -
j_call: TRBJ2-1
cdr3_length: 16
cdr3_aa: CASSPTLVLVLNEQFF
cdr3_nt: TGTGCCAGCAGCCCCACCCTAGTACTAGTCCTAAATGAGCAGTTCTTC

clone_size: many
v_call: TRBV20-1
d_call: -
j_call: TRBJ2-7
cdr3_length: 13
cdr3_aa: CSAQNDRTYEQYF
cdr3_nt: TGCAGTGCCCAAAACGACAGAACCTACGAGCAGTACTTC

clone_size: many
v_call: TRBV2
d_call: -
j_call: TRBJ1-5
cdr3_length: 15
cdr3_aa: CASSGVATKNQPQHF
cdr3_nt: TGTGCCAGCAGTGGTGTAGCTACGAAAAATCAGCCCCAGCATTTT

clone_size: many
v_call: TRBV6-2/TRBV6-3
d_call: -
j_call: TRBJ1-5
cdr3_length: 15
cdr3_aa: CASSYSRDSMPFWHF
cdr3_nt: TGTGCCAGCAGTTACTCCCGAGACTCCATGCCCTTTTGGCATTTT

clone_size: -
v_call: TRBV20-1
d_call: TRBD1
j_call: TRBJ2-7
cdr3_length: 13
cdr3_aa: CSASRTGGDEQYF
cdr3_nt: TGCAGTGCTTCCCGGACAGGGGGCGACGAGCAGTACTTC

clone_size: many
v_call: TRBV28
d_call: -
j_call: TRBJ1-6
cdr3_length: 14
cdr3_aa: CASRTQGDNSPLHF
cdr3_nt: TGTGCCAGCAGGACCCAGGGAGATAATTCACCCCTCCACTTT

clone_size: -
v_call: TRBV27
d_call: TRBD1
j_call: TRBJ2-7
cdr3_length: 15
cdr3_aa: CASSLQRGQPYEQYF
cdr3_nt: TGTGCCAGCAGTTTGCAGAGGGGGCAACCCTACGAGCAGTACTTC

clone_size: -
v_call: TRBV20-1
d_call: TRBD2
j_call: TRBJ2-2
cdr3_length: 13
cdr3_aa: CSASGGGTGELFF
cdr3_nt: TGCAGTGCTAGCGGGGGGGGCACCGGGGAGCTGTTTTTT

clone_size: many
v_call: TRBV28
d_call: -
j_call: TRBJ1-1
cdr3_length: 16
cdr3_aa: CASSLLVFLGGTEAFF
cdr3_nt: TGTGCCAGCAGTTTATTGGTTTTCTTGGGCGGCACTGAAGCTTTCTTT

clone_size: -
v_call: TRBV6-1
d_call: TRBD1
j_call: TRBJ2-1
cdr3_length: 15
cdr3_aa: CASSDGTGADNEQFF
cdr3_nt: TGTGCCAGCAGTGATGGGACAGGGGCCGACAATGAGCAGTTCTTC

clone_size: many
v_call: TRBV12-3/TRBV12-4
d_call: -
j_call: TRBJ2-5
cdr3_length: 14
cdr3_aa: CASRPGLNQETQYF
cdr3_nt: TGTGCCAGCAGACCGGGACTCAACCAAGAGACCCAGTACTTC

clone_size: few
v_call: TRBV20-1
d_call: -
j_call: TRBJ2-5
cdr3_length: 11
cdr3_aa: CSARVGKTQYF
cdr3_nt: TGCAGTGCTAGAGTGGGGAAGACCCAGTACTTC

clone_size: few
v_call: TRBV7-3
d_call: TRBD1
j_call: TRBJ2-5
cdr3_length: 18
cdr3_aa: CASSLREWGQLGRETQYF
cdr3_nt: TGTGCCAGCAGCTTAAGGGAATGGGGACAGCTTGGGCGAGAGACCCAGTACTTC

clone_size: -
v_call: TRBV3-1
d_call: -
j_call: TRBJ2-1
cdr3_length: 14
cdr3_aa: CASSQSPSYNEQFF
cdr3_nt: TGTGCCAGCAGCCAAAGTCCCTCCTACAATGAGCAGTTCTTC

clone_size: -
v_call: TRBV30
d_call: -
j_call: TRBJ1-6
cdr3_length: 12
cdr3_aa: CAWRESGNSLHF
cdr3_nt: TGTGCCTGGAGGGAATCAGGGAATTCCCTCCACTTT

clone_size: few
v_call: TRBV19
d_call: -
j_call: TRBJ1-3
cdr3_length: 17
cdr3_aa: CASSIIQVVASGNTIYF
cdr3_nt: TGTGCCAGTAGTATAATCCAAGTCGTAGCATCTGGAAACACCATATATTTT

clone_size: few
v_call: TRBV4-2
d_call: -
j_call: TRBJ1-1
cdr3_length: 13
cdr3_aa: CASSQEVGAGAFF
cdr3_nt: TGTGCCAGCAGCCAAGAGGTAGGGGCGGGGGCTTTCTTT

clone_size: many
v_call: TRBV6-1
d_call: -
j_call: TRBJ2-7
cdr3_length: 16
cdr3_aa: CASSDAGRARGREQYF
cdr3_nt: TGTGCCAGCAGTGACGCGGGGCGGGCGCGGGGGCGCGAGCAGTACTTC

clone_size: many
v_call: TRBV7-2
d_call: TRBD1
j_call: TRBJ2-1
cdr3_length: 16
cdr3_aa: CASREDGTGLFNEQFF
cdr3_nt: TGTGCCAGCAGGGAAGACGGGACAGGGTTATTCAATGAGCAGTTCTTC

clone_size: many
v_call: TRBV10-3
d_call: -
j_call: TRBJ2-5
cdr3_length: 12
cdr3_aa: CATGLVEETQYF
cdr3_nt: TGTGCCACCGGTTTAGTTGAAGAGACCCAGTACTTC

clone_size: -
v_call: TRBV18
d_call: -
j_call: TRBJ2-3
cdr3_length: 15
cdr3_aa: CASSPNYGYTDTQYF
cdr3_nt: TGTGCCAGCTCTCCCAATTACGGATACACAGATACGCAGTATTTT

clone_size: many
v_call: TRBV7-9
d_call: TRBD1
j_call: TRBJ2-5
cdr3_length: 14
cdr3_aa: CASSPSGQGKTQYF
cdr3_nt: TGTGCCAGCAGCCCATCGGGACAGGGAAAGACCCAGTACTTC

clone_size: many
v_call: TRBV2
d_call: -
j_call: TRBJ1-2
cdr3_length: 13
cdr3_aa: CASRGDISPGYTF
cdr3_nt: TGTGCCAGCAGGGGGGACATTTCTCCTGGCTACACCTTC

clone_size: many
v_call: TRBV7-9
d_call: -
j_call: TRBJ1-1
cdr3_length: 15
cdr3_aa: CASIKTGNPNTEAFF
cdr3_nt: TGTGCCAGCATCAAAACAGGGAATCCGAACACTGAAGCTTTCTTT

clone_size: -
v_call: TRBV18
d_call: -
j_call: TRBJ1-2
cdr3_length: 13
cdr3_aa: CASSHGQNYGYTF
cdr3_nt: TGTGCCAGCTCACATGGACAGAACTATGGCTACACCTTC

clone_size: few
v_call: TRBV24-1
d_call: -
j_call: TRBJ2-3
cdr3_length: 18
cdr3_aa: CATSDSAPDILGTDTQYF
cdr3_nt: TGTGCCACCAGTGATTCCGCCCCGGACATTCTCGGCACAGATACGCAGTATTTT

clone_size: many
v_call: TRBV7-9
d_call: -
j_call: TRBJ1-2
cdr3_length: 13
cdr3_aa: CATQLYSSNGYTF
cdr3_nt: TGTGCCACCCAGCTTTATAGTTCGAATGGCTACACCTTC

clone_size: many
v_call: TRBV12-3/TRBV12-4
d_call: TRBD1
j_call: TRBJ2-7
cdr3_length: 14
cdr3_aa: CASSSDGTAYEQYF
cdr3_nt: TGTGCCAGCAGTTCCGACGGGACAGCCTACGAGCAGTACTTC

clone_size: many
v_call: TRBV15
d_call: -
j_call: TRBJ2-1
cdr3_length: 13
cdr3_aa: CATSRDEGNEQFF
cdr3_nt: TGTGCCACCAGCAGAGATGAGGGCAATGAGCAGTTCTTC

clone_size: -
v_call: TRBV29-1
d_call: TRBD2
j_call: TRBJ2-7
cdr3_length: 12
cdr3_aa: CSATTSGYEQYF
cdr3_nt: TGCAGCGCAACGACTAGCGGCTACGAGCAGTACTTC

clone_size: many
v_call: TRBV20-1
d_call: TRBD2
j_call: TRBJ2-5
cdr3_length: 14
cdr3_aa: CSAPLSGGAETQYF
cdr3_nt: TGCAGTGCTCCCCTGTCGGGAGGTGCTGAGACCCAGTACTTC

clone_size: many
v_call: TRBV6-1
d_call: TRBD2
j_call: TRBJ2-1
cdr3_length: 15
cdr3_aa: CASSPLAESYNEQFF
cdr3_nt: TGTGCCAGCAGTCCTCTAGCGGAATCCTACAATGAGCAGTTCTTC

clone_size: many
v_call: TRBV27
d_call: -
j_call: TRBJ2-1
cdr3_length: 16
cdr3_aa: CASSATWGLLAKVQFF
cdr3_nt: TGTGCCAGCAGTGCGACGTGGGGCTTGCTAGCGAAGGTGCAGTTCTTC

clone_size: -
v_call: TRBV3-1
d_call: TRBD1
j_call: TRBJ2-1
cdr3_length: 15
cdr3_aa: CASSRDNRGNNEQFF
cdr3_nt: TGTGCCAGCAGCCGCGACAACAGGGGAAACAATGAGCAGTTCTTC

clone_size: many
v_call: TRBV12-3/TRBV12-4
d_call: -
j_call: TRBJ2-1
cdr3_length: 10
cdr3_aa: CASSFVEQFF
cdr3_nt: TGTGCCAGCAGTTTCGTGGAGCAGTTCTTC

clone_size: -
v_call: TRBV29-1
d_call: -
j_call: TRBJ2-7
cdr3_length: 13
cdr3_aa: CSVEDPGVYEQYF
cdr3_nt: TGCAGCGTTGAAGATCCCGGGGTATACGAGCAGTACTTC

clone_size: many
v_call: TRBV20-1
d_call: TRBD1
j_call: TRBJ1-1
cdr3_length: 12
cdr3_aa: CSARGQPTEAFF
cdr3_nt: TGCAGTGCTAGGGGACAGCCCACTGAAGCTTTCTTT

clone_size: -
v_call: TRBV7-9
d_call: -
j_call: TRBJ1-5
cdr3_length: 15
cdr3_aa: CASSLVHRALVFEHF
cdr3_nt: TGTGCCAGCAGCTTAGTTCACCGCGCCTTAGTTTTTGAACATTTT

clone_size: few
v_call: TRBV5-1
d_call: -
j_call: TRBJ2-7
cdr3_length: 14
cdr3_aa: CASSSRDASYEQYF
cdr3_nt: TGCGCCAGCAGCTCCCGGGACGCCTCCTACGAGCAGTACTTC

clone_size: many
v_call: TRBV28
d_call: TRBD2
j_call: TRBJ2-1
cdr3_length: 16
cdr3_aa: CASSLWRLAGGNEQFF
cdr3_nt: TGTGCCAGCAGTTTATGGCGACTAGCGGGAGGGAATGAGCAGTTCTTC

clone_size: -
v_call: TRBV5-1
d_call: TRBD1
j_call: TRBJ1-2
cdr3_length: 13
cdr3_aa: CASRYGTGNGYTF
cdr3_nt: TGCGCCAGCAGGTATGGGACAGGGAATGGCTACACCTTC

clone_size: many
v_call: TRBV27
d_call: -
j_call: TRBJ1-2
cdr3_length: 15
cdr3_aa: CASSLSGAGGYGYTF
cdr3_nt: TGTGCCAGCAGTTTATCGGGGGCGGGGGGCTATGGCTACACCTTC

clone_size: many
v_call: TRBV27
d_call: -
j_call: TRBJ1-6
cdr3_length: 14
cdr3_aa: CASSWAGANSPLHF
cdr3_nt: TGTGCCAGCAGTTGGGCAGGGGCTAATTCACCCCTCCACTTT

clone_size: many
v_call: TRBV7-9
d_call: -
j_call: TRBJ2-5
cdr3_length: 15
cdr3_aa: CASTLDTGYQGTQYF
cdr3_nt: TGTGCCAGCACCCTGGACACCGGATACCAAGGGACCCAGTACTTC

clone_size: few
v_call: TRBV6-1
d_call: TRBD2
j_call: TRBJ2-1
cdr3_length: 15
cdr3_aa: CASPSTSGSVNEQFF
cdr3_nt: TGTGCCAGCCCGTCCACTAGCGGGAGTGTGAATGAGCAGTTCTTC